These 22 T cell receptor delta chains came from one sample sequenced in a study of delta chains in infants with herpesvirus infections (dated by TCRdb to 2022 to 2023). The protocol used for the library was RT-PCR. The sequencer was an Illumina MiSeq. To generate TCR cDNA, RNA from PBMC was reverse transcribed using SuperScript II together with primers specific for the gamma chain and the delta chain. With CATT, TCRdb called clones again from the public reads; duplicate DNA rows were later joined. The sample table holds more than 900 delta-chain clones, of which 30% to 35% were seen once. 15% to 20% of the sample is held by the ten biggest clonotypes. This sample comprised peripheral blood, obtained at time point 3 of longitudinal follow-up. These receptors originate from a human donor who was a Ugandan infant, either HIV-exposed or HIV-unexposed (not recorded which).

J is TRDJ1 and V is TRAV29/DV5; 7 bases are a match to TRDD3. The CDR3 loop spans 21 amino acids. CDR1 NSMFDY and CDR2 ISSIKDK come from the germline V gene. The junction had 25 bases not matched to a gene; V was cut back by 0 bases and J by 2 bases. Here the CDR3 DNA reads TGTGCAGCAAGCGCCGGGGACCTGTGGTTAGAACGGACTGGGGAAACCGATAAACTCATCTTT. It is translated as CAASAGDLWLERTGETDKLIF.

This clone was counted only a few times. The rearrangement joins TRDV2 to TRDJ1; TRDD3 aligns across 10 bases. From germline, CDR1 is GEAIGNYY and CDR2 EKD. CDR3 length equals 23 residues. After removal of 4 bases from V and 0 bases from J, the junction contained 28 bases not matched to a gene. This CDR3 is CACDQVPTPLLGDRVGNTDKLIF. The CDR3 DNA reads as TGTGCCTGTGATCAGGTTCCTACGCCCCTCCTGGGGGATAGGGTGGGTAACACCGATAAACTCATCTTT.

This clone is termed large. The chain carries TRDV3 and TRDJ1; D gene unclear. Germline V gene sequence: CDR1 TVYSNPD, CDR2 GDNSRS (reference sequence). Trimming left V 2 bases short and J 1 base short, with 8 bases between. The CDR3 is 12 amino acids. The CDR3 bases are TGTGCCTTTTTTGTGGCCACCGATAAACTCATCTTT. The encoded protein is CAFFVATDKLIF.

About this clone itself: Given a much more abundant clone one base away, this may be a read error. This chain connects TRDV1 to TRDJ1, with 9 bases matching TRDD2. Germline CDR1 reads TSWWSYY; CDR2 reads QGS. V lost 0 bases to trimming and J lost 3 bases; unmatched junction nucleotides: 26. The CDR3 sequence is 23 residues long. In DNA, the CDR3 is TGTGCTCTTGGGGAACTAGGGATGGCCTTCCTACGAGGGTGGGGCCCGTACGCCGATAAACTCATCTTT. Its protein product is CALGELGMAFLRGWGPYADKLIF.

Sample share makes this clone large (0.1 to 1%). The CDR3 loop is CACDSVNRGNLSLTAQLFF. CDR3 bases: TGTGCCTGTGACTCGGTAAACCGGGGTAACCTCTCCTTGACAGCACAACTCTTCTTT. The rearrangement links TRDV2 to TRDJ2; D gene unclear. Germline CDR1 and CDR2: GEAIGNYY and EKD. Trimming shortened V by 3 bases and J by 2 bases, and 24 bases separated the two germline ends. This CDR3 has 19 amino acids.

The J segment is TRDJ2; no V gene was assigned. This CDR3 has 10 amino acids. CDR3 region: CSALTAQLFF. The DNA of the CDR3 is TGTAGTGCTTTGACAGCACAACTCTTCTTT.

This clone was counted between two and nine times. A far larger clone is only one base removed, so a read error is likely. The chain is built from TRDV3 and TRDJ1; tentatively, D is TRDD2 (6 bases). V gave up 0 bases and J gave up 3 bases, with 26 bases separating them. CDR1 TVYSNPD and CDR2 GDNSRS come from the germline V gene (reference sequence). The CDR3 has 18 residues. The CDR3: CAFSLAVIPNWHADKLIF. CDR3 nucleotides: TGTGCCTTTAGCTTGGCGGTTATTCCTAATTGGCATGCCGATAAACTCATCTTT.

A remark on this clone: A far bigger clonotype differs at one base, so this is likely a read error. This sample includes further DNA sequences coding for the same CDR3. The V and J genes are TRDV2 and TRDJ1, with 12 bases aligning to TRDD3. Germline V CDR1 and CDR2: GEAIGNYY, EKD. This CDR3 is built from 17 residues. This CDR3 is CACDTVGWGIRSDKLIF. In nucleotides, the CDR3 is TGTGCTTGTGACACCGTGGGCTGGGGGATACGGAGCGATAAACTCATCTTT.

In this sample, this clone is large. The V gene is TRDV1, the J gene TRDJ2, with 13 bases that match TRDD3. Germline V gene data show CDR1 as TSWWSYY and CDR2 as QGS. The J segment lost 0 bases and the V segment lost 4 bases, leaving 29 bases of the junction unmatched. The CDR3 covers 26 residues. The CDR3 region is CALGGAATLFTGGYAGRWALTAQLFF. CDR3 nucleotide sequence: TGTGCTCTTGGGGGCGCAGCAACGCTATTTACTGGGGGATACGCCGGTCGCTGGGCTTTGACAGCACAACTCTTCTTT.

This clone counts as large. The V call is TRDV1, the J call TRDJ1, with 11 bases matching TRDD3. CDR1 is TSWWSYY and CDR2 is QGS in the germline V gene. Trimming at V came to 5 bases and at J to 0 bases, leaving 20 bases not matched to a gene. The CDR3 is 21 residues long. CDR3 sequence: CALGNGRVYWGIRPYTDKLIF. The CDR3 DNA follows: TGTGCTCTTGGGAACGGGAGAGTCTACTGGGGGATAAGGCCCTACACCGATAAACTCATCTTT.

With respect to this clone: With only one base between it and a far larger clone, this is likely a read error. The chain is built from TRDV1 and TRDJ1, with 10 nucleotides matching TRDD3. CDR1 is TSWWSYY and CDR2 is QGS in the germline V gene. The CDR3 spans 24 residues. CDR3 protein: CALGEPHPPPSPYWGISYTDKFIF. In DNA form, the CDR3 reads TGTGCTCTTGGGGAACCCCATCCCCCCCCTTCCCCGTACTGGGGGATTTCGTACACCGATAAATTCATCTTT.

By frequency in the sample, this clone is large. The rearrangement uses TRDV2 and TRDJ3; TRDD3 aligns across 9 bases. The CDR3 runs to 20 residues. V shed 3 bases, J shed 0 bases, and the junction held 11 bases outside the gene matches. CDR1 and CDR2 (germline): GEAIGNYY, EKD. The CDR3 sequence is CACDVLGDTPDSWDTRQMFF. The CDR3 DNA reads as TGTGCCTGTGACGTACTGGGGGACACCCCTGACTCCTGGGACACCCGACAGATGTTTTTC.

This clone was counted only a few times. V and J are TRDV1 and TRDJ2, with TRDD3 matching 12 bases. This CDR3 contains 19 residues. CDR1 and CDR2 from the germline V gene are TSWWSYY and QGS. V lost 0 bases and J lost 0; bases outside the gene matches: 5. CDR3 bases: TGTGCTCTTGGGGAACTACGCTGGGGGATACGTACTTTGACAGCACAACTCTTCTTT. As protein: CALGELRWGIRTLTAQLFF.

Worth noting for this clone: This probably arose from a read error, given a far larger clone one base away. The rearrangement uses TRDV2 and TRDJ3; 9 bases map to TRDD3. J lost 0 bases, V lost 3 bases, and 11 bases had no gene match. Germline values: CDR1 GEAIGNYY, CDR2 EKD. This CDR3 comprises 20 residues. CDR3 DNA sequence: TGTGCCTGTGACGTGCTGGGGGATGCCCCTAGCTCCTGGGACACCCGACAGATGTTTTTC. Protein sequence: CACDVLGDAPSSWDTRQMFF.

Notes on this clone: A single base separates this from a much larger clone, so it may be a read error. The chain's CDR3 is CALGIVHCTWGTLWSWDTRQMFF. DNA for the CDR3: TGTGCTCTTGGGATTGTTCATTGTACTTGGGGCACCCTTTGGTCCTGGGACACCCGACAGATGTTTTTC. The V and J genes are TRDV1 and TRDJ3, with a possible D match to TRDD3 (5 bases). The V gene's germline CDR1 is TSWWSYY and CDR2 QGS. The CDR3 contains 23 residues. V lost 5 bases and J lost 1, with 30 bases in between.

This clone is labeled large (0.1 to 1%). The rearrangement joins TRDV1 to TRDJ3; TRDD3 matches at 10 bases. V was clipped by 6 bases and J by 0 bases; unmatched bases: 32. CDR1 and CDR2 (germline): TSWWSYY, QGS. The CDR3 loop spans 27 amino acids. Here the CDR3 reads CALGPMKSLNLYWGITLSSWDTRQMFF. The CDR3 DNA is TGTGCTCTTGGCCCTATGAAGTCTCTCAACCTTTACTGGGGGATTACCTTAAGCTCCTGGGACACCCGACAGATGTTTTTC.

This clone qualifies as medium-sized. The gene calls are TRDV1 and TRDJ1, with D perhaps TRDD2 (7 bases). Trimming stripped 3 bases from V and 3 bases from J, with 35 bases between. Germline V lookup: CDR1 TSWWSYY, CDR2 QGS. This CDR3 is 22 amino acids long. The CDR3 sequence: CALGDFFLRRDGGGKTADKLIF. As DNA, the CDR3 is TGTGCTCTTGGGGACTTCTTCCTAAGAAGGGATGGAGGGGGAAAGACGGCCGATAAACTCATCTTT.

Here the CDR3 DNA reads TGTGCTCTTGGGGAACCACCAATCCTTTGGGGGATACTTGGTAATAAACTCATCTTT. It translates to CALGEPPILWGILGNKLIF. The chain joins TRDV1 to TRDJ1; 10 positions match TRDD3. This CDR3 has 19 residues. Germline V gene data show CDR1 as TSWWSYY and CDR2 as QGS. V trimming: 1 base; J trimming: 6 bases; junction bases outside the gene matches: 17.

This clone is labeled as medium-sized. The gene calls are TRAV23/DV6 and TRDJ1; a possible D gene is TRDD3 (5 bases). The CDR3 consists of 14 residues. Looked up from germline, CDR1 is NTAFDY and CDR2 is IRPDVSE (reference sequence). V was shortened by 5 bases and J by 1 base, with 15 bases between the two germline ends. The CDR3 bases are TGTGCAGCGAAGTTGGGGTCGCGCACCGATAAACTCATCTTT. It translates to CAAKLGSRTDKLIF.

Relative to its sample, this clone is large. The chain is built from TRDV1 and TRDJ1, with 9 bases aligning to TRDD3. J lost 0 bases, V lost 2 bases, and 13 bases had no gene match. The CDR3 covers 19 residues. Germline V gene lookup returns CDR1 TSWWSYY and CDR2 QGS. CDR3 region: CALGEKGSYAGGYTDKLIF. The CDR3 nucleotides read TGTGCTCTTGGGGAAAAGGGATCCTACGCTGGGGGATACACCGATAAACTCATCTTT.

Here the CDR3 DNA reads TGTGCTCTTGGGGAAAAGGATAGCCCTAGGTACACCGATAAACTCATCTTT. It translates to CALGEKDSPRYTDKLIF. This rearrangement joins TRDV1 to TRDJ1, with a possible D match to TRDD3 (5 bases). Per the germline V gene, CDR1 is TSWWSYY and CDR2 is QGS. V was pared by 2 bases and J by 0 bases, with 16 bases between. The CDR3 is 17 amino acids.

About this clone: This likely came from a read error, as a far larger clone is one base away. The chain employs TRDV3 and TRDJ3; TRDD3 agrees at 10 bases. Losses at the gene ends were 1 base for V and 0 bases for J; bases not matched to a gene: 18. The CDR3 sequence is 22 residues long. The germline V gene encodes CDR1 TVYSNPD and CDR2 GDNSRS (reference sequence). The CDR3 region has the DNA TGTGCCTTTACGTCCTGCCGCTGGGGGATAGGGTCGAGCTCCTGGGACACCCGACAGATGTTTTTC. Translated: CAFTSCRWGIGSSSWDTRQMFF.